This passage covers 18 T cell receptor beta chains from one sample sequenced in a study of cytomegalovirus exposure and HLA in healthy donors. Primers included in the PCR were 60 Vbeta and 13 Jbeta primers. Clones were sequenced by immunoSEQ multiplex PCR, and TCRdb holds only the in-frame ones, with some missing. The data show over 30,000 clones, 75% to 90% seen once. The sample comprised PBMCs. The receptors here all came from a woman aged 40 to 50 in good health and CMV-seropositive.

The sample holds one count of this clone. The chain joins TRBV7-2 to TRBJ1-1; 9 bases map to TRBD1. V lost 1 base to trimming and J lost 5 bases; unmatched junction nucleotides: 11. This CDR3 region has 17 residues. The germline gives CDR1 SGHTA, CDR2 FQGNSA. The CDR3 DNA is TGTGCCAGCAGCTTAGATACCGGGACAGGGTCGGGAACTGAAGCTTTCTTT. Amino acids: CASSLDTGTGSGTEAFF.

The chain employs TRBV5-1 and TRBJ2-7; maybe TRBD2 (6 bases). CDR3 size: 13 residues. CDR1 SGHRS and CDR2 YFSETQ come from the germline V gene. The ends were cut back, 3 bases at V and 3 bases at J, with 10 bases in the middle. DNA for the CDR3: TGCGCCAGCAGCTGGATGGAGGGCTACGAGCAGTACTTC. This sequence encodes CASSWMEGYEQYF. The full variable domain, its missing parts supplied by reference TRBV5-1 and TRBJ2-7, is KAGVTQTPRYLIKTRGQQVTLSCSPISGHRSVSWYQQTPGQGLQFLFEYFSETQRNKGNFPGRFSGRQFSNSRSEMNVSTLELGDSALYLCASSWMEGYEQYFGPGTRLTVT.

This chain links TRBV13 with TRBJ2-3, with 9 bases aligning to TRBD2. The CDR3 runs 16 residues. The V and J ends lost 6 bases and 3 bases, in that order; junction bases with no gene match: 10. Germline CDR1 is PRHDT and CDR2 is FYEKMQ (reference sequence). The CDR3 DNA sequence: TGTGCCAGCAGTAGAAGCGGGGGGACACTAACAGATACGCAGTATTTT. Its protein is CASSRSGGTLTDTQYF.

The V call is TRBV27, the J call TRBJ2-2; 9 bases line up with TRBD2. Trimming cost V 0 bases and J 4 bases; bases outside gene matches: 3. Germline V gives CDR1 MNHEY, CDR2 SMNVEV (reference sequence). CDR3 length: 16 residues. The CDR3 DNA reads as TGTGCCAGCAGTTTATCTGGCGGGGGGGCCACCGGGGAGCTGTTTTTT. Translation: CASSLSGGGATGELFF.

J is TRBJ2-5 and V is TRBV28, with 13 positions matching TRBD2. Germline loops: CDR1 MDHEN, CDR2 SYDVKM. This CDR3 has 19 amino acids. V lost 3 bases and J lost 0; bases outside the gene matches: 10. For the CDR3, the DNA is TGTGCCAGCAGTTTTCTATCGACTAGCGGGGGGTTGTACCAAGAGACCCAGTACTTC. This translates into CASSFLSTSGGLYQETQYF.

V usage is TRBV4-3 and J usage is TRBJ2-2; D is unresolved. The CDR3 consists of 14 residues. Germline assignment: CDR1 LGHNA and CDR2 YSLEER. V gave up 1 base and J gave up 6 bases, with 9 bases separating them. The CDR3, as DNA: TGCGCCAGCAGCCAAGGCTATCAGGCCGGGGAGCTGTTTTTT. The encoded protein is CASSQGYQAGELFF.

This chain connects TRBV11-3 to TRBJ2-2; 8 bases line up with TRBD1. The CDR3 has 13 amino acids. CDR1 is SGHNT and CDR2 is YENEEA in the germline V gene. J gave up 6 bases and V 5 bases, and 2 bases lay outside the gene matches. Written as DNA, the CDR3 is TGTGCCAGCAGCCCGGGACAGGCCGGGGAGCTGTTTTTT. Its translation is CASSPGQAGELFF.

The rearrangement uses TRBV9 and TRBJ2-1; 9 nucleotides match TRBD2. The CDR3 is 16 amino acids. The V and J ends lost 4 bases and 6 bases, in that order; junction bases with no gene match: 11. Germline CDR1 SGDLS, CDR2 YYNGEE. The CDR3 here is CASSPRGGGAGNEQFF. For the CDR3, the DNA is TGTGCCAGCAGCCCCCGTGGCGGGGGGGCTGGCAATGAGCAGTTCTTC.

V usage is TRBV21-1 and J usage is TRBJ2-7; the table's TRBD2 call for D was not verified on the DNA. TRBV21-1 is shown as a pseudogene. This CDR3 has 16 amino acids. For the CDR3, the DNA is TGTGCCAGCAGCGACCTAACGCGGGGGACCGCCTACGAGCAGTACTTC. Amino acids: CASSDLTRGTAYEQYF.

The chain carries TRBV7-9 and TRBJ2-5; 9 bases align to TRBD1. The DNA end lines up better with TRBJ2-7; the J call may be wrong. The germline gives CDR1 SEHNR, CDR2 FQNEAQ (reference sequence). This CDR3 spans 14 amino acids. CDR3 DNA: TGTGCCAGCACCTGGGACAGGGTAAACTACGAGCAGTACTTC. This gives the protein CASTWDRVNYEQYF.

The chain recombines TRBV6-5 with TRBJ2-7; possible D gene TRBD1, 6 bases. The CDR3 covers 15 residues. The V and J ends lost 4 bases and 4 bases respectively, with 17 bases between them. Germline CDR1 reads MNHEY; CDR2 reads SVGAGI. In DNA, the CDR3 is TGTGCCAGCAGTTCTTACCCGGGACAATCATACGAGCAGTACTTC. This encodes CASSSYPGQSYEQYF.

V usage is TRBV19 and J usage is TRBJ2-1; D uncertain. Trimming cost V 3 bases and J 1 base, with 10 bases left between them. This CDR3 spans 15 amino acids. Germline lookup yields CDR1 LNHDA and CDR2 SQIVND (reference sequence). In DNA form, the CDR3 reads TGTGCCAGTAGTATCTGGCTAGTTTCCTACAATGAGCAGTTCTTC. This encodes CASSIWLVSYNEQFF.

V gene TRBV29-1 combines with J gene TRBJ2-7, with 7 bases that match TRBD1. V lost 4 bases to trimming and J lost 4 bases; unmatched junction nucleotides: 7. This CDR3 has 13 residues. CDR1 is SQVTM and CDR2 is ANQGSEA in the germline V gene. In DNA form, the CDR3 reads TGCAGCGTTGTGGGGCAGGGGGAATACGAGCAGTACTTC. Translation: CSVVGQGEYEQYF.

As concerns this clone: The junction shows a germline mismatch at one end, possibly a read error. The rearrangement links TRBV7-9 to TRBJ1-1, with TRBD1 matching over 7 bases. The CDR3 length is 16 residues. The germline gives CDR1 SEHNR, CDR2 FQNEAQ (reference sequence). In nucleotides, the CDR3 is TGTTCCAGCAGCTTTAAGAAGGGGGCCCAGAACACTGAAGCTTTCTTT. Protein sequence: CSSSFKKGAQNTEAFF. Full variable domain (remainder filled in from reference TRBV7-9 and TRBJ1-1): DTGVSQNPRHKITKRGQNVTFRCDPISEHNRLYWYRQTLGQGPEFLTYFQNEAQLEKSRLLSDRFSAERPKGSFSTLEIQRTEQGDSAMYLCSSSFKKGAQNTEAFFGQGTRLTVV.

This rearrangement joins TRBV6-6 to TRBJ1-2, with D hard to call. Germline assignment: CDR1 MNHNY and CDR2 SVGAGI (reference sequence). This CDR3 has 12 residues. Trimming stripped 5 bases from V and 6 bases from J, with 10 bases between. CDR3: CASSPPRDGYTF. The CDR3 bases are TGTGCCAGCAGTCCACCCCGCGATGGCTACACCTTC.

J is TRBJ2-2 and V is TRBV7-2; D may be TRBD1 (5 bases). Germline CDR1 is SGHTA and CDR2 is FQGNSA. With 0 bases removed from V and 3 bases from J, the gap between germline ends came to 8 bases. This CDR3 comprises 15 residues. CDR3 coding DNA: TGTGCCAGCAGCTTAGCACGGACACACACCGGGGAGCTGTTTTTT. The encoded protein is CASSLARTHTGELFF. Variable domain in full (rest from reference TRBV7-2 and TRBJ2-2): GAGVSQSPSNKVTEKGKDVELRCDPISGHTALYWYRQSLGQGLEFLIYFQGNSAPDKSGLPSDRFSAERTGGSVSTLTIQRTQQEDSAVYLCASSLARTHTGELFFGEGSRLTVL.

The genes are TRBV19 and TRBJ1-6, with a weak D call TRBD1 (6 bases). Trimming removed 5 bases from V and 11 bases from J, with 13 bases in between. CDR1 is LNHDA, CDR2 SQIVND, per germline (reference sequence). The CDR3 is 13 amino acids. In nucleotides, the CDR3 is TGTGCCAGTAGTTCTACGACAGGTACACCCCTCCACTTT. Its protein is CASSSTTGTPLHF.

The genes are TRBV11-2 and TRBJ1-1; a weak D match, TRBD1 (6 bases). Per germline, CDR1 SGHAT and CDR2 FQNNGV. Trimming removed 1 base at V and 5 bases at J, with 17 bases between. This CDR3 comprises 16 residues. The CDR3 coding sequence is TGTGCCAGCAGCTTAGTTTTGGACAGACAGAGGACTGAAGCTTTCTTT. It is translated as CASSLVLDRQRTEAFF.